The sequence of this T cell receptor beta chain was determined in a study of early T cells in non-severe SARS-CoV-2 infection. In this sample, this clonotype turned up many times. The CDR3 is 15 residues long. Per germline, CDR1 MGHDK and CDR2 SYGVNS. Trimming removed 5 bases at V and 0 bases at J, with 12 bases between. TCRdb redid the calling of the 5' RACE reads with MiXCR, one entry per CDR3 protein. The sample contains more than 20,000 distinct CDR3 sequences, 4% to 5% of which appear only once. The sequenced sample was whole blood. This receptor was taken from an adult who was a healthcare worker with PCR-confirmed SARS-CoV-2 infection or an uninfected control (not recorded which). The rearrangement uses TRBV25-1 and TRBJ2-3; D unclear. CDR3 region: CASSHGRTSTDTQYF. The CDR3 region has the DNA TGTGCCAGCAGTCACGGGCGCACTAGCACAGATACGCAGTATTTT.